The TCR beta chain described here comes from a study of naive CD8 T cells in extremely preterm neonates. Findings and caveats of the study: Compared with all age groups, preterm neonates showed less repertoire richness. Preterm CDR3s were shorter than older groups', with fewer N additions and less trimming. Term neonates about 0.4%, young children 0.03%, adults 0.01%; preterm neonates shared approximately 2.5%.

CDR1 is ENHRY and CDR2 is SYGVKD in the germline V gene. The CDR3 totals 16 residues. With 3 bases clipped from V and 0 bases from J, the junction kept 5 bases outside the gene matches. On this clone itself: Its target is not known.

The sample holds sorted live naive CD8+ CD45RA+CCR7+ T cells. Sequenced by immunoSEQ multiplex PCR; TCRdb stores in-frame clones only, minus some. The top ten hold 0.7% to 0.8% of the sample, which has more than 4,500 clones, approximately 96% seen once. The rearrangement joins TRBV10-3 to TRBJ2-1; 7 nucleotides line up with TRBD1. The specimen was naive CD8+ T cells from blood. This TCR was sampled from a human donor in good health. The CDR3 bases are TGTGCCATCAGTGAACAGGACAGGAGCTCCTACAATGAGCAGTTCTTC. Translation: CAISEQDRSSYNEQFF.